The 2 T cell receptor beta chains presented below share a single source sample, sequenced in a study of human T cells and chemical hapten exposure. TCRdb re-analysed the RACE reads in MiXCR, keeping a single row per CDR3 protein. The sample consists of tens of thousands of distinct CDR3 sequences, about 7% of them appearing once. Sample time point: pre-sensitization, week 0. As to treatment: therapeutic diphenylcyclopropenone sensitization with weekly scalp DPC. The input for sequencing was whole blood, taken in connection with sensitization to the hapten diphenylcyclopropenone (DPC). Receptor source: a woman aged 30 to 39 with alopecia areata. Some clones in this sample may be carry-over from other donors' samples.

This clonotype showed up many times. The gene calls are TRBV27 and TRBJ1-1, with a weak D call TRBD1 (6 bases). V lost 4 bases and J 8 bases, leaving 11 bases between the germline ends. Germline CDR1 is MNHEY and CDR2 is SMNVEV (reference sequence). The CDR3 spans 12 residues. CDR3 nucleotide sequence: TGTGCCAGCAGTTCCAGGGGTCGGGAAGCTTTCTTT. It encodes CASSSRGREAFF.

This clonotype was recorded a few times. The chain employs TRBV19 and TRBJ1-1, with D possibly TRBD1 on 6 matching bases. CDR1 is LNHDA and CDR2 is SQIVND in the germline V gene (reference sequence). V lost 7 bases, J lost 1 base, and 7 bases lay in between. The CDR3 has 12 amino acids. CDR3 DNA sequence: TGTGCCAGTAAACAGGGGAACACTGAAGCTTTCTTT. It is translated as CASKQGNTEAFF.